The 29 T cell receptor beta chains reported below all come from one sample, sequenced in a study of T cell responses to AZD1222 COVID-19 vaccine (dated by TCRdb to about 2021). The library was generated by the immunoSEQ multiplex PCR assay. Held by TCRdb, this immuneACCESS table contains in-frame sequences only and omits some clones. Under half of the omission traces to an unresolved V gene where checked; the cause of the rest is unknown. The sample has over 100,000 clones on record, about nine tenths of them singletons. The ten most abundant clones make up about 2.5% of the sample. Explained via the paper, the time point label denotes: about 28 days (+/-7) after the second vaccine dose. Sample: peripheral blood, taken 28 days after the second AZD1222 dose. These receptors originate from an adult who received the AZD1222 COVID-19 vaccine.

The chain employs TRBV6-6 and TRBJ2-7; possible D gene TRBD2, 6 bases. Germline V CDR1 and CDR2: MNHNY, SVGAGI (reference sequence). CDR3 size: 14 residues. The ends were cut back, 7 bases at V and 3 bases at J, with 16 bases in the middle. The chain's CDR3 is CASTYWGTDYEQYF. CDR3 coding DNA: TGTGCCAGCACCTACTGGGGGACTGACTACGAGCAGTACTTC.

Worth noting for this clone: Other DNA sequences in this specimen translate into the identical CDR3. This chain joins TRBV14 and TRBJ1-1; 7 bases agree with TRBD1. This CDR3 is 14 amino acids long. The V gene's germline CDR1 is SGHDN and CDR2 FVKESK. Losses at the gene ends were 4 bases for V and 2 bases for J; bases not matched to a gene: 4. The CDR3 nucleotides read TGTGCCAGCAGCCTGGGACAGTTAAACACTGAAGCTTTCTTT. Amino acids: CASSLGQLNTEAFF.

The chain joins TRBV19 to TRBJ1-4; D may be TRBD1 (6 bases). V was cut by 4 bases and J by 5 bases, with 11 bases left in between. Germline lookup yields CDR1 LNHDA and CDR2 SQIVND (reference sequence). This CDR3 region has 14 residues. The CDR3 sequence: CASSTRTDNEKLFF. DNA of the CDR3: TGTGCCAGTAGTACACGGACAGACAATGAAAAACTGTTTTTT.

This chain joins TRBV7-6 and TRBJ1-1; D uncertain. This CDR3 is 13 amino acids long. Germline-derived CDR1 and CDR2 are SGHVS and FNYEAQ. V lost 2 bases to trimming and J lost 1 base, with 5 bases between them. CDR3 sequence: CASSLSQNTEAFF. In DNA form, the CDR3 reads TGTGCCAGCAGCTTATCCCAGAACACTGAAGCTTTCTTT.

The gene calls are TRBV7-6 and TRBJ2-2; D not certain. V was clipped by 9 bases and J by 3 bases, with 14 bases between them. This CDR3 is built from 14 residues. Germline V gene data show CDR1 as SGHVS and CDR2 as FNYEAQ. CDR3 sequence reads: CASTRQADTGELFF. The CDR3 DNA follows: TGTGCCAGTACGAGGCAGGCGGACACCGGGGAGCTGTTTTTT.

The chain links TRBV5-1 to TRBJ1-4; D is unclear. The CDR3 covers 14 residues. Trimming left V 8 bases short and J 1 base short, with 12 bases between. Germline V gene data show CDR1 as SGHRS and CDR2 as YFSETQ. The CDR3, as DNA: TGCGCCAGTTCGGAGGATCTAACTAATGAAAAACTGTTTTTT. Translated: CASSEDLTNEKLFF.

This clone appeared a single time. The CDR3 here is CASSLTGTGKYQPQHF. In nucleotides, the CDR3 is TGTGCCAGCTCACTCACCGGGACAGGGAAATACCAGCCCCAGCATTTT. V is TRBV18 and J is TRBJ1-5, with 9 bases lining up with TRBD1. CDR3 length equals 16 residues. Germline lookup yields CDR1 KGHSH and CDR2 LQKENI. The junction had 11 bases not matched to a gene; V was cut back by 4 bases and J by 7 bases. Using reference TRBV18 and TRBJ1-5 for the parts outside the CDR3, the full variable domain is NAGVMQNPRHLVRRRGQEARLRCSPMKGHSHVYWYRQLPEEGLKFMVYLQKENIIDESGMPKERFSAEFPKEGPSILRIQQVVRGDSAAYFCASSLTGTGKYQPQHFGDGTRLSIL.

CDR3 sequence: CASSYDRNSPLHF. Written as DNA, the CDR3 is TGTGCCAGCAGCTATGACAGGAATTCACCCCTCCACTTT. The rearrangement uses TRBV5-4 and TRBJ1-6; D is possibly TRBD1 (6 bases). The germline V gene encodes CDR1 SGHNT and CDR2 YYREEE (reference sequence). CDR3 length: 13 residues. V was clipped by 3 bases and J by 7 bases, with 8 bases between them.

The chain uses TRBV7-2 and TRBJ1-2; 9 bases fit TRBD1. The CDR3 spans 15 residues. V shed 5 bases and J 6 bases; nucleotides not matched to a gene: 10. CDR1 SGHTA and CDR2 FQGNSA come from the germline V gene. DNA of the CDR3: TGTGCCAGCAGCCGCGCCCCCGGACAGGGGCATGGCTACACCTTC. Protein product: CASSRAPGQGHGYTF.

The CDR3 spells CASSWRQGVEPQHF. The DNA of the CDR3 is TGTGCCAGCAGCTGGCGGCAGGGGGTGGAGCCCCAGCATTTT. The chain employs TRBV7-2 and TRBJ1-5; TRBD1 matches 7 bases. The CDR3 runs 14 residues. Germline CDR1 is SGHTA and CDR2 is FQGNSA. The trim removed 4 bases at V and 8 bases at J, leaving 8 bases unmatched.

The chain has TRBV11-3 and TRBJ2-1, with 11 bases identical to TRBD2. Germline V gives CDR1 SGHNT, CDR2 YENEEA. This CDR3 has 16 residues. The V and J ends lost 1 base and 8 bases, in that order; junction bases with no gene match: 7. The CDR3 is CASSLGRGLAGDEQFF. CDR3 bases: TGTGCCAGCAGCTTAGGCCGCGGACTAGCGGGCGATGAGCAGTTCTTC.

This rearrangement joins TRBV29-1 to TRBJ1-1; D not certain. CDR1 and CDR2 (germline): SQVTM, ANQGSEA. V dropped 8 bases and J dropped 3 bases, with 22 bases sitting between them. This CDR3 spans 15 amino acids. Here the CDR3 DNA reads TGCAGCTCCGCCCCCCACCTCACAAGACACACTGAAGCTTTCTTT. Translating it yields CSSAPHLTRHTEAFF.

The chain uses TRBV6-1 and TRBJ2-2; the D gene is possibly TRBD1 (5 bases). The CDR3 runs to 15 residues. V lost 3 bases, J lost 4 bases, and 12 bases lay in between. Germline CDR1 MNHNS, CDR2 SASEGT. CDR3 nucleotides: TGTGCCAGCAGTGATCTCCAGGGTGGCACCGGGGAGCTGTTTTTT. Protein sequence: CASSDLQGGTGELFF.

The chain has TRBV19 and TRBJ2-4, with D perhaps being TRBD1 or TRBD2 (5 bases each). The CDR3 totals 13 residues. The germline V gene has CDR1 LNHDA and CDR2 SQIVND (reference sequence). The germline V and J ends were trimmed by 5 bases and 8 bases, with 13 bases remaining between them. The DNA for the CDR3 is TGTGCCAGTAGTGCCAGGGTGGGGGACATTCAGTACTTC. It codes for CASSARVGDIQYF.

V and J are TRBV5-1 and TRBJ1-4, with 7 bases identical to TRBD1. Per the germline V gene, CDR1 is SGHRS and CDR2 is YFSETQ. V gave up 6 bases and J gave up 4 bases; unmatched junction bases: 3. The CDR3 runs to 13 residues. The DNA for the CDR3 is TGCGCCAGCATGGGACAGTATAATGAAAAACTGTTTTTT. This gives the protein CASMGQYNEKLFF.

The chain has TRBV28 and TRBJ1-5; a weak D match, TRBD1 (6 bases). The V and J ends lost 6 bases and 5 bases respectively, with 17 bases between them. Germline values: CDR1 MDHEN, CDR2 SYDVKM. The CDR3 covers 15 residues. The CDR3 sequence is CASREQGGEYQPQHF. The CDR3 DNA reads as TGTGCCAGCAGAGAACAGGGAGGGGAGTATCAGCCCCAGCATTTT. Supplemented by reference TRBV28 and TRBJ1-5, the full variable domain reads DVKVTQSSRYLVKRTGEKVFLECVQDMDHENMFWYRQDPGLGLRLIYFSYDVKMKEKGDIPEGYSVSREKKERFSLILESASTNQTSMYLCASREQGGEYQPQHFGDGTRLSIL.

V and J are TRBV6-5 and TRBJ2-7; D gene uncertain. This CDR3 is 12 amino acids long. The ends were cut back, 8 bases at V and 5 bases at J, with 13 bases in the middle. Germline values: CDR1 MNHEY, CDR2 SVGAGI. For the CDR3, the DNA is TGTGCCAGCTTGGGGTCCAAGGACGAGCAGTACTTC. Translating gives CASLGSKDEQYF.

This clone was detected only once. DNA for the CDR3: TGTGCCAGCAGCTCGCCCCTTCAGGGGAATAATACTGAAGCTTTCTTT. Its protein product is CASSSPLQGNNTEAFF. V gene TRBV11-2 combines with J gene TRBJ1-1; possibly TRBD1 for D (6 bases). Per the germline V gene, CDR1 is SGHAT and CDR2 is FQNNGV. The CDR3 length is 16 residues. V was shortened by 4 bases and J by 5 bases, with 20 bases between the two germline ends.

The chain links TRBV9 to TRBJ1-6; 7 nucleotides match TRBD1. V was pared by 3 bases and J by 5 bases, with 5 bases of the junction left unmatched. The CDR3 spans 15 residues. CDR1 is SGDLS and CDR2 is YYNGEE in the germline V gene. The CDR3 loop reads CASSATGTDNSPLHF. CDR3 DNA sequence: TGTGCCAGCAGCGCAACCGGGACAGATAATTCACCCCTCCACTTT.

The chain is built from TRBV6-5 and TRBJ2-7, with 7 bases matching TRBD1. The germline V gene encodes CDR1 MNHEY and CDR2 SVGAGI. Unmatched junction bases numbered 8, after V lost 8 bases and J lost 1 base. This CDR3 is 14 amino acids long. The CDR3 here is CASAFTGVSYEQYF. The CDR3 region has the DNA TGTGCCAGCGCATTTACAGGGGTATCCTACGAGCAGTACTTC.

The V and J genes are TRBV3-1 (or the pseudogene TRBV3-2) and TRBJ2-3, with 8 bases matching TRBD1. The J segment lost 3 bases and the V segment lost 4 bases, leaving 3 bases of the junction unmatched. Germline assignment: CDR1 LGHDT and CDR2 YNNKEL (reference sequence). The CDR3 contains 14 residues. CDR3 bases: TGTGCCAGCAGCCCAGGACAGGGAACAGATACGCAGTATTTT. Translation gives CASSPGQGTDTQYF.

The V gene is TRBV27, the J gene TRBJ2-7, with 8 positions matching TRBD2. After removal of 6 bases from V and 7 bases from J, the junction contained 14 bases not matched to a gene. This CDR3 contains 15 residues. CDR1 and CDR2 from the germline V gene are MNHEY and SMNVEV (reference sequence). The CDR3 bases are TGTGCCAGCAGGGGTAGCGGGGCCCGAGGGGGGGAGCAGTACTTC. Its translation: CASRGSGARGGEQYF.

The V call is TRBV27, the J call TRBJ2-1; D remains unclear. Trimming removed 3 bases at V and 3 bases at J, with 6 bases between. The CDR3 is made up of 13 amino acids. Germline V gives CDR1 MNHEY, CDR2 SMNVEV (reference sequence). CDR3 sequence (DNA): TGTGCCAGCAGTTTTGGCAACTACAATGAGCAGTTCTTC. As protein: CASSFGNYNEQFF.

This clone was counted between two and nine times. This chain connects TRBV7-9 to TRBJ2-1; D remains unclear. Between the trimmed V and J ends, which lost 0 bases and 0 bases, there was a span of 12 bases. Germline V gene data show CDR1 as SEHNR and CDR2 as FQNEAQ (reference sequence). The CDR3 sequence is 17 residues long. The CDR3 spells CASSLAWGTGSYNEQFF. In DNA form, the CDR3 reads TGTGCCAGCAGCTTAGCGTGGGGAACGGGCTCCTACAATGAGCAGTTCTTC.

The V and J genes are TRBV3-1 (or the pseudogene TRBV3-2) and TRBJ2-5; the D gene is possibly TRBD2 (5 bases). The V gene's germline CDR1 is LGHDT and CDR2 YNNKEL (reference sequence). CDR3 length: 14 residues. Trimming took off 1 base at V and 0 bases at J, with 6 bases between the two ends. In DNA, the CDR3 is TGTGCCAGCAGCCAAGTCGGGAACCAAGAGACCCAGTACTTC. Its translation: CASSQVGNQETQYF.

CDR3 bases: TGTGCCAGTAGTATAACGCCTTTAAACTATGGCTACACCTTC. Translation gives CASSITPLNYGYTF. The chain is built from TRBV19 and TRBJ1-2; D not resolved. The germline V gene has CDR1 LNHDA and CDR2 SQIVND (reference sequence). V dropped 2 bases and J dropped 2 bases, with 9 bases sitting between them. The CDR3 loop spans 14 amino acids.

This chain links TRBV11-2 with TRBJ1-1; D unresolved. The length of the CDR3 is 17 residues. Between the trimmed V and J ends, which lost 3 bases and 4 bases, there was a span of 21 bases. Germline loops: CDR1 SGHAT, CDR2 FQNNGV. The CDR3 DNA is TGTGCCAGCAGCTTTGGCCAGACGAACGTAAGGACCACTGAAGCTTTCTTT. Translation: CASSFGQTNVRTTEAFF.

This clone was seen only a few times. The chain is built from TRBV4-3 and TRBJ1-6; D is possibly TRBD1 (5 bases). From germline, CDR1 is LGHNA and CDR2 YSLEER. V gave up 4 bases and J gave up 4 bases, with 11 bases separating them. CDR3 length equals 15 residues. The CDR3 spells CASSPSGGYNSPLHF. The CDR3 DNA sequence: TGCGCCAGCAGCCCAAGCGGGGGGTATAATTCACCCCTCCACTTT.

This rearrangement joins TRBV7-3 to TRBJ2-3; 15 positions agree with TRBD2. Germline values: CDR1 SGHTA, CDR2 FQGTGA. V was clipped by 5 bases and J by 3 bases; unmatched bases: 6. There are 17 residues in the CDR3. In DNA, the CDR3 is TGTGCCAGCAGCCCTAAGGGACTAGCGGGGGGAACAGATACGCAGTATTTT. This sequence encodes CASSPKGLAGGTDTQYF.